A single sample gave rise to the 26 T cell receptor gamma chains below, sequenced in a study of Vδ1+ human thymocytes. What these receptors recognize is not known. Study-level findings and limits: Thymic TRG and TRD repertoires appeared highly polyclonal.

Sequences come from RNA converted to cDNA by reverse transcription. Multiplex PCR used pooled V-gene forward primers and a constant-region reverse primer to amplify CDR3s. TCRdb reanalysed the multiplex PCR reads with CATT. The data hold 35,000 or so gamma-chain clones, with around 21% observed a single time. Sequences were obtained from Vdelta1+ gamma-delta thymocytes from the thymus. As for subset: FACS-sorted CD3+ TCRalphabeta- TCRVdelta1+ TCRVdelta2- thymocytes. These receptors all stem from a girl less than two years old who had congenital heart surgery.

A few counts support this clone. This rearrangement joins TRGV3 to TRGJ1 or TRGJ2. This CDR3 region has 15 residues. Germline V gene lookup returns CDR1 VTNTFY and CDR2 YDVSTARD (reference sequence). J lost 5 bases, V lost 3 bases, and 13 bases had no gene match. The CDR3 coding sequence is TGTGCCACCTGGGACCGGATAATTTTTGATTATAAGAAACTCTTT. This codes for CATWDRIIFDYKKLF.

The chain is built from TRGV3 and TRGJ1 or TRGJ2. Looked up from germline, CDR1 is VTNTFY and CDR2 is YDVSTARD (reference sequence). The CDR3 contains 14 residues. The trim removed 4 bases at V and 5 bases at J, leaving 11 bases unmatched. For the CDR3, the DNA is TGTGCCACCTGGGATGGTCGGATGGATTATAAGAAACTCTTT. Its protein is CATWDGRMDYKKLF.

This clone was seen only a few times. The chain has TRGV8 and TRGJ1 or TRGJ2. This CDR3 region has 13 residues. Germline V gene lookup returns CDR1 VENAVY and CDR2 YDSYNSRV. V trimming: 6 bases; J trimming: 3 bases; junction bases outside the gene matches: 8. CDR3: CATWTGPYYKKLF. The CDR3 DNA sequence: TGTGCCACCTGGACCGGACCTTATTATAAGAAACTCTTT.

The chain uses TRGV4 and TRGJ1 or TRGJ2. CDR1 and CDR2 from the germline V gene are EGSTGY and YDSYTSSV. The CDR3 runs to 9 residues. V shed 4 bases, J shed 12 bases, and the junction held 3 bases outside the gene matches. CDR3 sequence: CATWEGKLF. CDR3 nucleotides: TGTGCCACCTGGGAGGGGAAACTCTTT.

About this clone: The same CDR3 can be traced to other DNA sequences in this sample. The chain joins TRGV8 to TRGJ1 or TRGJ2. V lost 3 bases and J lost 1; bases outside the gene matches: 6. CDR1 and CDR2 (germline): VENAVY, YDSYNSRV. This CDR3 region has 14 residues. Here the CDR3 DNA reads TGTGCCACCTGGGATCCCACTAATTATTATAAGAAACTCTTT. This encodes CATWDPTNYYKKLF.

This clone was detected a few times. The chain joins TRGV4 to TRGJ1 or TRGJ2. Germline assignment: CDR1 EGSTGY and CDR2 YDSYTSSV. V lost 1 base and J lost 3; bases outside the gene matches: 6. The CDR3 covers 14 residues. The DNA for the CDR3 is TGTGCCACCTGGGATGGAGAGACTTATTATAAGAAACTCTTT. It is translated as CATWDGETYYKKLF.

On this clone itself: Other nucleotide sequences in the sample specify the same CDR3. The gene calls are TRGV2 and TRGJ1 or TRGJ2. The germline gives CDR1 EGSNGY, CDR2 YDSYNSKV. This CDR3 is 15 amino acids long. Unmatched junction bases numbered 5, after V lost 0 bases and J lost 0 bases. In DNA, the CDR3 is TGTGCCACCTGGGACGGGCCCACGAATTATTATAAGAAACTCTTT. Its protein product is CATWDGPTNYYKKLF.

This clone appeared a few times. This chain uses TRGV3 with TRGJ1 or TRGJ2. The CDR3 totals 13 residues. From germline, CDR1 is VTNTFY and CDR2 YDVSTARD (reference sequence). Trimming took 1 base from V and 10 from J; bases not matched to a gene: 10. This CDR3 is CATWDSPLRKKLF. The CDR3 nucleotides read TGTGCCACCTGGGACAGCCCCCTTAGGAAGAAACTCTTT.

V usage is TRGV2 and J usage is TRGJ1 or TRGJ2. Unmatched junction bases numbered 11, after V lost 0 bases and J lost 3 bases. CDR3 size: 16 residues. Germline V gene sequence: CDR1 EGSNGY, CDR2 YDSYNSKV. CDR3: CATWDGPIYGYYKKLF. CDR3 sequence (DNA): TGTGCCACCTGGGACGGGCCCATATACGGTTATTATAAGAAACTCTTT.

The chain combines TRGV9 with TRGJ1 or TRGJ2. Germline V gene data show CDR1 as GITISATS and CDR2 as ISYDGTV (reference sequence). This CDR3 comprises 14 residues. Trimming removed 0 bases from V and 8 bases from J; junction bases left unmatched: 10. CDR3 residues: CALWEVRTRDKKLF. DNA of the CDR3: TGTGCCTTGTGGGAGGTGCGTACTCGAGATAAGAAACTCTTT.

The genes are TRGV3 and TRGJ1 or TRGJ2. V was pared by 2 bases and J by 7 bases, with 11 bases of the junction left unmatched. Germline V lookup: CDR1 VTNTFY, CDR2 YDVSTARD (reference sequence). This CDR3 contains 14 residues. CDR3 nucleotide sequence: TGTGCCACCTGGGACACGCCGAGGAGCTATAAGAAACTCTTT. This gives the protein CATWDTPRSYKKLF.

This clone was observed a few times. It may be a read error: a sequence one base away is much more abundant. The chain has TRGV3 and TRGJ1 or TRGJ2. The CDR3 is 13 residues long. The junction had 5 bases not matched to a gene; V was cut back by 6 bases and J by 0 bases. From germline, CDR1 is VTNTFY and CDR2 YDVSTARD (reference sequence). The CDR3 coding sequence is TGTGCCACCTGGAATACGAATTATTATAAGAAACTCTTT. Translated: CATWNTNYYKKLF.

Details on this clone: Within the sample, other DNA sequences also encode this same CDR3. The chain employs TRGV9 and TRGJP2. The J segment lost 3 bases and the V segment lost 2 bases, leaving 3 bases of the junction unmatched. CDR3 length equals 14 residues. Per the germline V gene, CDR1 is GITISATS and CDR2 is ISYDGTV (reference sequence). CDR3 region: CALWEGGSDWIKTF. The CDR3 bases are TGTGCCTTGTGGGAGGGCGGTAGTGATTGGATCAAGACGTTT.

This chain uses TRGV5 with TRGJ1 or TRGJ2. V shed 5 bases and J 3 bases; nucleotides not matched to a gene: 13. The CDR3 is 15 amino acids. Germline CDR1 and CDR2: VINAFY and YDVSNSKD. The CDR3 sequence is CATWGNRGIYYKKLF. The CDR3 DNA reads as TGTGCCACCTGGGGAAACAGGGGGATTTATTATAAGAAACTCTTT.

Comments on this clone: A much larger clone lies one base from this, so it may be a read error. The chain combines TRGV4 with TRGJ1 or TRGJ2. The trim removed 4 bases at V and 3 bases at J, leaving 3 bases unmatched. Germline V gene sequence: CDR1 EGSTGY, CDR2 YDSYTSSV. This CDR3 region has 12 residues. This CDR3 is CATWETYYKKLF. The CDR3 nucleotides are TGTGCCACCTGGGAAACTTATTATAAGAAACTCTTT.

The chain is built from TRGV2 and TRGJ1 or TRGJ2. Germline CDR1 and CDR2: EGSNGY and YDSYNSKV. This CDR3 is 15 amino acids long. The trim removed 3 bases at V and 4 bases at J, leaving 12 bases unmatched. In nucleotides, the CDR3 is TGTGCCACCTGGGACTACCCCATCGTATATTATAAGAAACTCTTT. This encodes CATWDYPIVYYKKLF.

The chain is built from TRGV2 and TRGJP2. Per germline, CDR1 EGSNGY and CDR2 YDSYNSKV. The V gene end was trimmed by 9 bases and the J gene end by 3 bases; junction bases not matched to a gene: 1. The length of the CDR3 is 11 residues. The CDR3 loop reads CATGSDWIKTF. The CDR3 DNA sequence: TGTGCCACCGGTAGTGATTGGATCAAGACGTTT.

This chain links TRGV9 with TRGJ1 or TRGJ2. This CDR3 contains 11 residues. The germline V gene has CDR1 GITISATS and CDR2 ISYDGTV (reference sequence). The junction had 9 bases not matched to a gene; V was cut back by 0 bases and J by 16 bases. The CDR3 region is CALWEVPRGLF. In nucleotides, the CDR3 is TGTGCCTTGTGGGAGGTGCCTCGGGGCCTCTTT.

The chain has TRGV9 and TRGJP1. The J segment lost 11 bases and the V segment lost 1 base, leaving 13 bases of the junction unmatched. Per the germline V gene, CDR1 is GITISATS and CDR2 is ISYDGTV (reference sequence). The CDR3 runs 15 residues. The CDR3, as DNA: TGTGCCTTGTGGGAGGTCACTGCTGCAGGGTGGTTCAAGATATTT. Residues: CALWEVTAAGWFKIF.

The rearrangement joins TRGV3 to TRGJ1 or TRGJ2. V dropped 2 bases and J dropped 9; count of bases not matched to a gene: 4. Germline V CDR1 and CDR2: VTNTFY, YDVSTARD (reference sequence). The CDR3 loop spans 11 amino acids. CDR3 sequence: CATWDMGKKLF. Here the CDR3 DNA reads TGTGCCACCTGGGACATGGGTAAGAAACTCTTT.

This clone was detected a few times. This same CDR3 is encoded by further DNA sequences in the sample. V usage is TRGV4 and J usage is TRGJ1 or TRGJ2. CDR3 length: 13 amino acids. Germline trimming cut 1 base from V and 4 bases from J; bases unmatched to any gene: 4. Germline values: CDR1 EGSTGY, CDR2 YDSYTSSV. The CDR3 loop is CATWDGTYYKKLF. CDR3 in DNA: TGTGCCACCTGGGATGGAACGTATTATAAGAAACTCTTT.

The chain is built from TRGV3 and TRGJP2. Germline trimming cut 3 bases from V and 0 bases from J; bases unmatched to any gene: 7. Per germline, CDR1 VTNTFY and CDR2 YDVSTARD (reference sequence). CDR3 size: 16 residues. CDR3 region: CATWDGLYSSDWIKTF. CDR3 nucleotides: TGTGCCACCTGGGACGGCCTATATAGTAGTGATTGGATCAAGACGTTT.

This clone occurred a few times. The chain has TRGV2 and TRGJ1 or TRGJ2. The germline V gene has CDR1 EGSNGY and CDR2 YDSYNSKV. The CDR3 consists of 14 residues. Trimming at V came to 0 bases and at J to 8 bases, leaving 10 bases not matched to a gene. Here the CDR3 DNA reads TGTGCCACCTGGGACGGGCGGGTTTTGCATAAGAAACTCTTT. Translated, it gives CATWDGRVLHKKLF.

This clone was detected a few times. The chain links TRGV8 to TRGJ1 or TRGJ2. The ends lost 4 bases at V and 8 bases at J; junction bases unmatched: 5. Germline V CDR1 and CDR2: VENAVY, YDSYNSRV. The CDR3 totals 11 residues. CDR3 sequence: CATWEPNKKLF. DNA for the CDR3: TGTGCCACCTGGGAGCCTAATAAGAAACTCTTT.

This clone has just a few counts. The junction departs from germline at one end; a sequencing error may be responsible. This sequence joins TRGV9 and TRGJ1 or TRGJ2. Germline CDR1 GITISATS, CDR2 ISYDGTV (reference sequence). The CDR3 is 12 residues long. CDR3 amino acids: CTLWLTYYKKLF. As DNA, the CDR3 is TGTACCTTGTGGTTAACGTATTATAAGAAACTCTTT.

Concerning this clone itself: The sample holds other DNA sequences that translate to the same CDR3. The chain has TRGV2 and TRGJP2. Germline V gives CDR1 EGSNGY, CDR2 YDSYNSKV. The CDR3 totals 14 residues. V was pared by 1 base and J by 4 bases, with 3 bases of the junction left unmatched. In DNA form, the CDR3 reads TGTGCCACCTGGGACGGTTTTAGTGATTGGATCAAGACGTTT. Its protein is CATWDGFSDWIKTF.